A single sample is the source of the 28 T cell receptor beta chains below, sequenced in a study of T cell changes during pregnancy in multiple sclerosis. Clones were sequenced by immunoSEQ multiplex PCR, and TCRdb holds only the in-frame ones, with some missing. There are about 93,000 clones in the sample; 91% occur only once, and approximately 0.9% lies in the top ten. Specimen: peripheral blood, collected before pregnancy. All receptors come from a female donor with multiple sclerosis, enrolled in a pregnancy study.

This rearrangement joins TRBV6-1 to TRBJ1-1; no clear D. V lost 5 bases, J lost 0 bases, and 10 bases lay in between. CDR3 size: 14 residues. Germline assignment: CDR1 MNHNS and CDR2 SASEGT. The CDR3, as DNA: TGTGCCAGCAGTTTAATAGCCCTGAACACTGAAGCTTTCTTT. Protein: CASSLIALNTEAFF.

This sequence joins TRBV5-4 and TRBJ2-1; tentative D call: TRBD1 (5 bases). V gave up 0 bases and J gave up 9 bases, with 16 bases separating them. Germline assignment: CDR1 SGHNT and CDR2 YYREEE (reference sequence). The CDR3 consists of 15 residues. CDR3 protein: CASSLGGLQDGEQFF. Written as DNA, the CDR3 is TGTGCCAGCAGCTTGGGGGGCCTACAGGACGGTGAGCAGTTCTTC.

The chain is built from TRBV11-2 and TRBJ1-2; TRBD1 matches 8 bases. Germline lookup yields CDR1 SGHAT and CDR2 FQNNGV. CDR3 size: 13 residues. V gave up 4 bases and J gave up 5 bases; unmatched junction bases: 3. The CDR3 loop is CASSSNRGYGYTF. The CDR3 DNA reads TGTGCCAGCAGCTCCAACAGGGGGTATGGCTACACCTTC.

The DNA of the CDR3 is TGTGCCAGCAGTTTTACCGGGGGATCCTACGAGCAGTACTTC. It codes for CASSFTGGSYEQYF. The chain combines TRBV27 with TRBJ2-7, with a tentative D call TRBD2 (6 bases). Looked up from germline, CDR1 is MNHEY and CDR2 is SMNVEV (reference sequence). This CDR3 contains 14 residues. The V and J ends lost 3 bases and 1 base respectively, with 10 bases between them.

The genes are TRBV30 and TRBJ1-3; D call uncertain. The germline V and J ends were trimmed by 3 bases and 4 bases, with 13 bases remaining between them. Germline V gives CDR1 GTSNPN, CDR2 SVGIG (reference sequence). The CDR3 has 14 residues. The CDR3 nucleotides read TGTGCCTGGAGATTGGAGGTTCTCGGAAACACCATATATTTT. This gives the protein CAWRLEVLGNTIYF.

In its sample, this clone was seen once. The rearrangement joins TRBV11-3 to TRBJ2-1; D not resolved. Trimming left V 6 bases short and J 1 base short, with 13 bases between. Per the germline V gene, CDR1 is SGHNT and CDR2 is YENEEA. The CDR3 has 15 amino acids. CDR3: CASSPRGDSYNEQFF. Here the CDR3 DNA reads TGTGCCAGCAGTCCGAGAGGTGATTCCTACAATGAGCAGTTCTTC.

The chain links TRBV14 to TRBJ1-2; the match to TRBD1 covers 7 bases. Germline CDR1 is SGHDN and CDR2 is FVKESK. The junction had 4 bases not matched to a gene; V was cut back by 4 bases and J by 8 bases. CDR3 size: 12 residues. This CDR3 reads CASSPSDRGYTF. The CDR3 nucleotides are TGTGCCAGCAGCCCCTCGGACAGGGGCTACACCTTC.

The chain links TRBV5-6 to TRBJ1-4; 10 nucleotides agree with TRBD1. Unmatched junction bases numbered 5, after V lost 4 bases and J lost 5 bases. Germline-derived CDR1 and CDR2 are SGHDT and YYEEEE. The CDR3 is 15 residues long. In DNA, the CDR3 is TGTGCCAGCAGCGGGGGGACAGGGGTAAATGAAAAACTGTTTTTT. Its protein is CASSGGTGVNEKLFF.

This chain uses TRBV5-1 with TRBJ2-3; 7 positions match TRBD2. The J segment lost 1 base and the V segment lost 7 bases, leaving 3 bases of the junction unmatched. Germline-derived CDR1 and CDR2 are SGHRS and YFSETQ. The CDR3 runs to 13 residues. As DNA, the CDR3 is TGCGCCAGCGCCAGCGGGGGCACAGATACGCAGTATTTT. Residues: CASASGGTDTQYF.

The J gene is TRBJ1-2, the V gene TRBV7-8, with TRBD1 matching over 11 bases. The CDR3 is 18 residues long. CDR1 is SGHVS, CDR2 FQNEAQ, per germline. J lost 0 bases, V lost 5 bases, and 11 bases had no gene match. The CDR3 loop reads CASSGAGQGAVANYGYTF. The CDR3 DNA follows: TGTGCCAGCAGCGGGGCAGGACAGGGGGCTGTAGCTAACTATGGCTACACCTTC.

V usage is TRBV28 and J usage is TRBJ1-4; TRBD1 is a possible D gene (5 bases). Trimming took 2 bases from V and 4 from J, leaving 11 bases between them. This CDR3 is 15 amino acids long. Germline values: CDR1 MDHEN, CDR2 SYDVKM. CDR3 DNA sequence: TGTGCCAGCAGTTTAAGGAGGGGAGTTAATGAAAAACTGTTTTTT. Translated: CASSLRRGVNEKLFF. Full variable domain (rest looked up from reference TRBV28 and TRBJ1-4): DVKVTQSSRYLVKRTGEKVFLECVQDMDHENMFWYRQDPGLGLRLIYFSYDVKMKEKGDIPEGYSVSREKKERFSLILESASTNQTSMYLCASSLRRGVNEKLFFGSGTQLSVL.

The chain couples TRBV19 to TRBJ2-7; D might be TRBD1 (7 bases). CDR1 and CDR2 from the germline V gene are LNHDA and SQIVND (reference sequence). Trimming removed 6 bases from V and 3 bases from J, with 12 bases in between. The CDR3 is 13 residues long. In DNA form, the CDR3 reads TGTGCCAGTAGCCTTCAGGGGGGCTACGAGCAGTACTTC. It translates to CASSLQGGYEQYF.

This chain connects TRBV14 to TRBJ2-2, with 10 bases lining up with TRBD2. Germline V gives CDR1 SGHDN, CDR2 FVKESK. The CDR3 totals 17 residues. Losses at the gene ends were 1 base for V and 6 bases for J; bases not matched to a gene: 8. CDR3 sequence reads: CASSQVIRLAGPGELFF. In DNA form, the CDR3 reads TGTGCCAGCAGCCAAGTAATCCGACTAGCGGGCCCCGGGGAGCTGTTTTTT. The variable domain in full, with the rest retrieved from reference TRBV14 and TRBJ2-2, is EAGVTQFPSHSVIEKGQTVTLRCDPISGHDNLYWYRRVMGKEIKFLLHFVKESKQDESGMPNNRFLAERTGGTYSTLKVQPAELEDSGVYFCASSQVIRLAGPGELFFGEGSRLTVL.

The chain links TRBV7-9 to TRBJ2-7; the D gene is possibly TRBD2 (7 bases). Germline CDR1 is SEHNR and CDR2 is FQNEAQ (reference sequence). This CDR3 has 15 amino acids. With 5 bases removed from V and 5 bases from J, the gap between germline ends came to 19 bases. The CDR3 coding sequence is TGTGCCAGCAGCCTGACCGAGGGGGGGCCCCACGAGCAGTACTTC. Translated: CASSLTEGGPHEQYF.

The chain has TRBV7-9 and TRBJ2-7; D might be TRBD1 (6 bases). The V gene's germline CDR1 is SEHNR and CDR2 FQNEAQ (reference sequence). V lost 10 bases, J lost 4 bases, and 20 bases lay in between. The CDR3 consists of 14 residues. CDR3 residues: CATRSAGETYEQYF. Written as DNA, the CDR3 is TGTGCCACCCGATCTGCAGGGGAAACTTACGAGCAGTACTTC.

This clone appeared a single time. The chain combines TRBV11-2 with TRBJ2-2; 7 bases align to TRBD1. The CDR3 spans 14 residues. V trimming: 11 bases; J trimming: 6 bases; junction bases outside the gene matches: 12. Germline V gene lookup returns CDR1 SGHAT and CDR2 FQNNGV. CDR3 region: CAGQETGLAGELFF. CDR3 DNA: TGTGCCGGCCAAGAGACAGGGCTAGCCGGGGAGCTGTTTTTT.

V is TRBV28 and J is TRBJ1-5; the D gene is possibly TRBD1 (6 bases). The germline gives CDR1 MDHEN, CDR2 SYDVKM. V was cut by 3 bases and J by 4 bases, with 13 bases left in between. The CDR3 consists of 15 residues. The CDR3 sequence is CASSFSGQQNQPQHF. The CDR3 DNA follows: TGTGCCAGCAGTTTTTCCGGACAGCAAAATCAGCCCCAGCATTTT.

This clone has a single count. The rearrangement links TRBV10-3 to TRBJ2-7, with TRBD2 matching over 8 bases. Germline V lookup: CDR1 ENHRY, CDR2 SYGVKD. The ends lost 6 bases at V and 7 bases at J; junction bases unmatched: 11. CDR3 length equals 14 residues. CDR3 sequence (DNA): TGTGCCATCAGCCTCGGACTAGCTTCGGGAGAGCAGTACTTC. Translation gives CAISLGLASGEQYF.

This chain links TRBV29-1 with TRBJ1-4; a weak D match, TRBD1 (5 bases). Between the trimmed V and J ends, which lost 1 base and 7 bases, there was a span of 10 bases. The germline V gene has CDR1 SQVTM and CDR2 ANQGSEA. CDR3 size: 13 residues. The CDR3 sequence: CSVEVPGGEKLFF. CDR3 coding DNA: TGCAGCGTTGAAGTGCCGGGGGGTGAAAAACTGTTTTTT.

In nucleotides, the CDR3 is TGTGCCAGCAGCCCAACGGGGGTGAGTTACGAGCAGTACTTC. Amino acid sequence: CASSPTGVSYEQYF. The chain recombines TRBV28 with TRBJ2-7; D perhaps matches TRBD2 (6 bases). The V end lost 6 bases, the J end lost 4 bases, and 16 bases lay between the germline ends. The CDR3 loop spans 14 amino acids. CDR1 and CDR2 from the germline V gene are MDHEN and SYDVKM.

The table lists this clone with a few counts. This rearrangement joins TRBV27 to TRBJ2-2, with a tentative D call TRBD2 (6 bases). Germline-derived CDR1 and CDR2 are MNHEY and SMNVEV (reference sequence). The CDR3 sequence is 15 residues long. Trimming cost V 7 bases and J 5 bases, with 17 bases left between them. CDR3 DNA: TGTGCCAGCACCCCGGGAGACTCCGTAACCGGGGAGCTGTTTTTT. Translated: CASTPGDSVTGELFF.

The genes are TRBV6-1 and TRBJ1-1; 8 positions agree with TRBD1. Trimming removed 4 bases from V and 7 bases from J; junction bases left unmatched: 8. Germline CDR1 MNHNS, CDR2 SASEGT. The CDR3 runs to 14 residues. The CDR3 loop reads CASSGQGFFGEAFF. CDR3 DNA: TGTGCCAGCAGTGGACAGGGGTTTTTTGGTGAAGCTTTCTTT.

This rearrangement joins TRBV19 to TRBJ2-2, with D possibly matching TRBD1 (5 bases). The V end lost 5 bases, the J end lost 4 bases, and 14 bases lay between the germline ends. The CDR3 loop spans 15 amino acids. In germline, CDR1 is LNHDA, CDR2 SQIVND (reference sequence). Here the CDR3 DNA reads TGTGCCAGTAGTCAGGGTCCCACGGCCACCGGGGAGCTGTTTTTT. It translates to CASSQGPTATGELFF. The whole variable domain, filled in from reference TRBV19 and TRBJ2-2, reads DGGITQSPKYLFRKEGQNVTLSCEQNLNHDAMYWYRQDPGQGLRLIYYSQIVNDFQKGDIAEGYSVSREKKESFPLTVTSAQKNPTAFYLCASSQGPTATGELFFGEGSRLTVL.

The chain combines TRBV9 with TRBJ2-5; 10 bases are shared with TRBD2. V was pared by 0 bases and J by 2 bases, with 13 bases of the junction left unmatched. Germline CDR1 is SGDLS and CDR2 is YYNGEE. The CDR3 totals 19 residues. CDR3 residues: CASSVAPTAGGPGQETQYF. Written as DNA, the CDR3 is TGTGCCAGCAGCGTAGCCCCTACAGCGGGGGGGCCTGGTCAAGAGACCCAGTACTTC.

CDR3 sequence reads: CSVEDGPSNEQYF. The DNA of the CDR3 is TGCAGCGTTGAAGATGGGCCCAGCAACGAGCAGTACTTC. V and J are TRBV29-1 and TRBJ2-7; the D is unclear. Germline values: CDR1 SQVTM, CDR2 ANQGSEA. The CDR3 length is 13 residues. V lost 0 bases, J lost 5 bases, and 11 bases lay in between.

V is TRBV5-5 and J is TRBJ2-2, with 11 bases aligning to TRBD2. This CDR3 region has 16 residues. The V segment lost 4 bases and the J segment 4 bases; nucleotides outside the gene matches: 6. Per the germline V gene, CDR1 is SGHKS and CDR2 is YYEKEE (reference sequence). The CDR3 region is CASSLPGTSGTGELFF. The CDR3 DNA reads as TGTGCCAGCAGCCTCCCGGGGACTAGCGGCACCGGGGAGCTGTTTTTT.

V gene TRBV4-2 combines with J gene TRBJ2-7; 14 bases are shared with TRBD2. The J segment lost 0 bases and the V segment lost 3 bases, leaving 10 bases of the junction unmatched. Per the germline V gene, CDR1 is LGHNA and CDR2 is YNFKEQ. The CDR3 is made up of 19 amino acids. CDR3 protein: CASSHVTSGRVQSSYEQYF. Here the CDR3 DNA reads TGTGCCAGCAGCCACGTGACTAGCGGGAGGGTTCAGAGCTCCTACGAGCAGTACTTC.

The chain uses TRBV28 and TRBJ1-1, with 7 nucleotides matching TRBD1. The germline V gene has CDR1 MDHEN and CDR2 SYDVKM. This CDR3 spans 14 amino acids. After removal of 10 bases from V and 0 bases from J, the junction contained 8 bases not matched to a gene. The CDR3 spells CATRQGPMNTEAFF. DNA of the CDR3: TGTGCCACCCGACAGGGCCCGATGAACACTGAAGCTTTCTTT.